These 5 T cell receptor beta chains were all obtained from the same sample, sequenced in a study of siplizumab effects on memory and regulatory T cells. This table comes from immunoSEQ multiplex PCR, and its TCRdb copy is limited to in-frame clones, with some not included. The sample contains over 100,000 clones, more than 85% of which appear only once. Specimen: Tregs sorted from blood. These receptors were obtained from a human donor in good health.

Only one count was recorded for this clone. The CDR3 DNA is TGTGCCAGTAGTATTGGGGGGTATGAAAAACTGTTTTTT. The encoded protein is CASSIGGYEKLFF. V is TRBV19 and J is TRBJ1-4; D possibly corresponds to TRBD1 (5 bases). Germline CDR1 is LNHDA and CDR2 is SQIVND (reference sequence). The CDR3 has 13 residues. V gave up 3 bases and J gave up 6 bases, with 8 bases separating them.

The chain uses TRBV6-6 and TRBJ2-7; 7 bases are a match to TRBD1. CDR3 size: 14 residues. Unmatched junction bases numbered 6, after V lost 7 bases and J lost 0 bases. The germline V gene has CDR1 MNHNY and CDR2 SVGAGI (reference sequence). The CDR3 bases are TGTGCCAGCACACAGGGGAAAAACTCCTACGAGCAGTACTTC. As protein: CASTQGKNSYEQYF.

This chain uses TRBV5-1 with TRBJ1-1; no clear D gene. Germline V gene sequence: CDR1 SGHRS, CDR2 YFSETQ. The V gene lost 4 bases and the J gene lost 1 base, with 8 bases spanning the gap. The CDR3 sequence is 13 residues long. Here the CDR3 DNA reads TGCGCCAGCAGCCTAGGACCGAACACTGAAGCTTTCTTT. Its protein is CASSLGPNTEAFF.

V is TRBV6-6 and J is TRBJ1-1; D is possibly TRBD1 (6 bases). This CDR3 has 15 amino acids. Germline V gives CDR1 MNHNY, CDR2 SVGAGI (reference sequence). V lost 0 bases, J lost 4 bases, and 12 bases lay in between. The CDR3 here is CASSYSGGAGTEAFF. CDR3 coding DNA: TGTGCCAGCAGTTACTCAGGGGGGGCCGGCACTGAAGCTTTCTTT.

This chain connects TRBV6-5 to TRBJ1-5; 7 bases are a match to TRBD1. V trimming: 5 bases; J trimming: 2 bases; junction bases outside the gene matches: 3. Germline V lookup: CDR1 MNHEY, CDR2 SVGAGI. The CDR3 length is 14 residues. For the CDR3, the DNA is TGTGCCAGCAGTCGTGACAGGGGCAATCAGCCCCAGCATTTT. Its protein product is CASSRDRGNQPQHF.